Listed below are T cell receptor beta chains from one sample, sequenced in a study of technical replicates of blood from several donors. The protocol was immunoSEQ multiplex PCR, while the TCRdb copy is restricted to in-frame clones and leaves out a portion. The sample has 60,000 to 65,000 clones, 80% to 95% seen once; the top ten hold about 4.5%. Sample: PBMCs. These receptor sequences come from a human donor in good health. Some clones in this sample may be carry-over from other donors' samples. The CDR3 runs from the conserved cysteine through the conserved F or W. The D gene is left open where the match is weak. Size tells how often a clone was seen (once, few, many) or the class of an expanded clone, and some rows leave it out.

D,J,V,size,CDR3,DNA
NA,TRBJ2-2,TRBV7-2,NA,CAWRGVVTGELFF,TGTGCCTGGCGCGGAGTAGTCACCGGGGAGCTGTTTTTT
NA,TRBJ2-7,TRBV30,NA,CAWSVPRDYSYEQYF,TGTGCCTGGAGTGTACCCAGGGATTACTCCTACGAGCAGTACTTC
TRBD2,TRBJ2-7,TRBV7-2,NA,CASSPHSGVTFEQYF,TGTGCCAGCAGCCCCCACAGCGGGGTCACGTTCGAGCAGTACTTC
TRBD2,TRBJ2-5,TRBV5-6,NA,CASSLLAGRQETQYF,TGTGCCAGCAGCTTGCTAGCGGGGCGTCAAGAGACCCAGTACTTC
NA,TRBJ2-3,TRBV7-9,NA,CASSNSHRGISDTQYF,TGTGCCAGCAGCAATTCACACCGGGGAATTTCAGATACGCAGTATTTT
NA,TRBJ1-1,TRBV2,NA,CASNLLRGATNTEAFF,TGTGCCAGCAACTTACTACGTGGGGCCACGAACACTGAAGCTTTCTTT
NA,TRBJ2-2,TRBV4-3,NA,CASSQDPKAGGVSGELFF,TGCGCCAGCAGCCAAGACCCAAAGGCGGGCGGGGTCTCCGGGGAGCTGTTTTTT
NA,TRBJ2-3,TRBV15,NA,CATSSPGTSDTQYF,TGTGCCACCAGCAGCCCCGGGACTTCAGATACGCAGTATTTT
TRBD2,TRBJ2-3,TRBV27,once,CASSPQGLAGDTQYF,TGTGCCAGCAGTCCACAGGGACTAGCGGGAGATACGCAGTATTTT
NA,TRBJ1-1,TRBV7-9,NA,CASTNHVSRGKTFF,TGTGCCAGCACCAACCACGTGAGCAGGGGTAAGACTTTCTTT
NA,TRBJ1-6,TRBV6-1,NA,CASDDTGGGSPLHF,TGTGCCTCCGACGACACGGGGGGTGGTTCACCCCTCCACTTT
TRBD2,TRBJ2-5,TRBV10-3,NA,CATQPGTSGGLGETQYF,TGTGCCACCCAACCCGGGACTAGCGGGGGACTGGGGGAGACCCAGTACTTC
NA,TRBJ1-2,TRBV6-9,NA,CAGDKIYGYTF,TGTGCCGGGGACAAGATCTATGGCTACACCTTC
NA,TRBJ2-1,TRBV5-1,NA,CASSLPSVNEQFF,TGCGCCAGCAGCTTGCCTAGCGTCAATGAGCAGTTCTTC
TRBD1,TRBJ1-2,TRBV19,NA,CASSMTGEAYGYTF,TGTGCCAGTAGTATGACAGGGGAAGCCTATGGCTACACCTTC
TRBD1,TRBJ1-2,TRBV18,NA,CASSPPGTVRYGYTF,TGTGCCAGCTCACCACCGGGGACAGTTCGATATGGCTACACCTTC
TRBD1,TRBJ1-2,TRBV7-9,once,CASSTGTGGNYGYTF,TGTGCCAGCAGCACCGGGACAGGGGGAAACTATGGCTACACCTTC
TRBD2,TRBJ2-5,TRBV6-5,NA,CASSYRAGGWETQYF,TGTGCCAGCAGTTACCGAGCGGGAGGGTGGGAGACCCAGTACTTC
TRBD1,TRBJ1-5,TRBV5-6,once,CASSLGSLTGGVQPQHF,TGTGCCAGCAGCTTGGGTAGCCTTACAGGGGGCGTTCAGCCCCAGCATTTT
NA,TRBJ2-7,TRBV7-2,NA,CASSLAAGSYEQYF,TGTGCCAGCAGCTTAGCAGCGGGCTCCTACGAGCAGTACTTC
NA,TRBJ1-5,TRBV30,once,CAWSRDTAGNQPQHF,TGTGCCTGGAGTCGCGACACTGCTGGGAATCAGCCCCAGCATTTT
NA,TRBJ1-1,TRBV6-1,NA,CASSEPAAGMNTEAFF,TGTGCCAGCAGTGAACCCGCTGCAGGAATGAACACTGAAGCTTTCTTT
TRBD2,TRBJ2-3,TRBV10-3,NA,CAISPGLAGNTDTQYF,TGTGCCATCAGCCCCGGACTAGCGGGTAACACAGATACGCAGTATTTT
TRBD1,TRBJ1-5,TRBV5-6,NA,CASSYRQGVNNQPQHF,TGTGCCAGCAGCTATAGACAGGGCGTGAACAATCAGCCCCAGCATTTT
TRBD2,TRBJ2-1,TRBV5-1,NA,CASSSGLAGMSNEQFF,TGCGCCAGCAGCTCGGGACTAGCGGGGATGAGCAATGAGCAGTTCTTC
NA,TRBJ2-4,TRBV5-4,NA,CASSTGGQVKGNIQYF,TGTGCCAGCAGCACGGGGGGACAGGTGAAGGGAAACATTCAGTACTTC
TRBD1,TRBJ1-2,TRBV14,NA,CASSQTGRTGSLYGYTF,TGTGCCAGCAGCCAAACAGGACGGACAGGGAGTCTCTATGGCTACACCTTC
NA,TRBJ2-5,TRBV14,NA,CASSRGGAGETQYF,TGTGCCAGCAGCCGGGGGGGCGCCGGGGAGACCCAGTACTTC
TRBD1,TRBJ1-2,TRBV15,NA,CATSREGAGGPYGYTF,TGTGCCACCAGCAGGGAGGGGGCAGGAGGACCCTATGGCTACACCTTC
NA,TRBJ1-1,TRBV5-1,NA,CASSLIPGLNTEAFF,TGCGCCAGCAGCTTGATCCCAGGGCTCAACACTGAAGCTTTCTTT
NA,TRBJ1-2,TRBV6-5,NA,CASQEGGRNYGYTF,TGTGCCAGCCAGGAGGGAGGGAGGAACTATGGCTACACCTTC
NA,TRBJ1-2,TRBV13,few,CASSLEGQANYGYTF,TGTGCCAGCAGCTTAGAGGGGCAGGCGAACTATGGCTACACCTTC
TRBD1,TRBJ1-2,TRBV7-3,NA,CASSLPPRLDRGAGYTF,TGTGCCAGCAGCTTACCCCCGAGACTCGACAGGGGGGCTGGCTACACCTTC
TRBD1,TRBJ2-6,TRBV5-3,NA,CARSLFGRGSSGANVLTF,TGTGCCAGAAGCTTGTTCGGCAGGGGGAGCTCTGGGGCCAACGTCCTGACTTTC
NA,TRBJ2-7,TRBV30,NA,CAWSSPGNPPHEQYF,TGTGCCTGGAGTTCTCCGGGAAATCCGCCCCACGAGCAGTACTTC
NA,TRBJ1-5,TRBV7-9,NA,CASSLGDNQPQHF,TGTGCCAGCAGCTTAGGAGATAATCAGCCCCAGCATTTT
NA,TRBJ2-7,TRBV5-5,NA,CASSEELHRGYEQYF,TGTGCCAGCAGCGAGGAACTCCATCGCGGCTACGAGCAGTACTTC
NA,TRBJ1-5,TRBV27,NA,CASSLSGVQPQHF,TGTGCCAGCAGTTTATCAGGGGTTCAGCCCCAGCATTTT
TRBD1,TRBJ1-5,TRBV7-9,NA,CASSPDRALNQPQHF,TGTGCCAGCAGCCCAGACAGGGCGTTAAATCAGCCCCAGCATTTT
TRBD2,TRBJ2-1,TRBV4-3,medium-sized,CASSQGLAGSYNEQFF,TGCGCCAGCAGCCAAGGACTAGCGGGCTCCTACAATGAGCAGTTCTTC
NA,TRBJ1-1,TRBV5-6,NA,CASSLYSNTEAFF,TGTGCCAGCAGCCTTTATTCGAACACTGAAGCTTTCTTT
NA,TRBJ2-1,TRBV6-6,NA,CASSYSGSPQFNEQFF,TGTGCCAGCAGTTACTCGGGTAGCCCCCAGTTTAATGAGCAGTTCTTC
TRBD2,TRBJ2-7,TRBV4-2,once,CASSQARTSAYEQYF,TGTGCCAGCAGCCAAGCGAGGACTAGCGCCTACGAGCAGTACTTC
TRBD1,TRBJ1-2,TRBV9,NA,CASSARGRFGYTF,TGTGCCAGCAGCGCGAGGGGGCGCTTTGGCTACACCTTC
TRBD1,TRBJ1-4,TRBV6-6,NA,CASRDMDRANEKLFF,TGTGCCAGCAGGGACATGGACAGGGCTAATGAAAAACTGTTTTTT
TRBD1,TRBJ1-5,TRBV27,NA,CASRDTGGDQPQHF,TGTGCCAGCAGGGATACAGGGGGCGATCAGCCCCAGCATTTT
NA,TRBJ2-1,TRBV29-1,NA,CSVDLFNYNEQFF,TGCAGCGTTGATTTGTTCAACTACAATGAGCAGTTCTTC
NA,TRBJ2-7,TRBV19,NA,CASSSYTDFVGEQYF,TGTGCCAGTAGTTCTTACACAGATTTCGTAGGCGAGCAGTACTTC
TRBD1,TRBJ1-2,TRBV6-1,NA,CASSEKTIGQGNYGYTF,TGTGCCAGCAGTGAAAAGACTATTGGACAGGGAAACTATGGCTACACCTTC
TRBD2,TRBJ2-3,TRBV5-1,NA,CASHRGGRADTQYF,TGCGCCAGTCACCGGGGGGGGCGGGCAGATACGCAGTATTTT